This T cell receptor (beta chain) was captured in a study of T-cell memory formation after mild COVID-19. Study-level results: There was no confirmation that second-wave clones peaking on day 37 were SARS-CoV-2 specific.

TCRdb reprocessed the 5' RACE reads with MiXCR, giving one entry per CDR3 protein. The sample consists of approximately 150,000 distinct CDR3 sequences, 19% of them appearing once. In this sample, this clonotype turned up a few times. As yet, its antigen is unknown. Per the germline V gene, CDR1 is SNHLY and CDR2 is FYNNEI. The CDR3 is 13 amino acids. The V and J ends lost 7 bases and 3 bases respectively, with 10 bases between them. V gene TRBV2 combines with J gene TRBJ1-5; D might be TRBD1 (6 bases). Specimen: PBMCs or a T cell subset sorted from them (not recorded which). The sequence came from an adult woman who had mild COVID-19 (a few samples of this study predate the infection). Cell type and time point are not known. The CDR3, as DNA: TGTGCCAGCACGGGACAAGTCAATCAGCCCCAGCATTTT. This encodes CASTGQVNQPQHF.